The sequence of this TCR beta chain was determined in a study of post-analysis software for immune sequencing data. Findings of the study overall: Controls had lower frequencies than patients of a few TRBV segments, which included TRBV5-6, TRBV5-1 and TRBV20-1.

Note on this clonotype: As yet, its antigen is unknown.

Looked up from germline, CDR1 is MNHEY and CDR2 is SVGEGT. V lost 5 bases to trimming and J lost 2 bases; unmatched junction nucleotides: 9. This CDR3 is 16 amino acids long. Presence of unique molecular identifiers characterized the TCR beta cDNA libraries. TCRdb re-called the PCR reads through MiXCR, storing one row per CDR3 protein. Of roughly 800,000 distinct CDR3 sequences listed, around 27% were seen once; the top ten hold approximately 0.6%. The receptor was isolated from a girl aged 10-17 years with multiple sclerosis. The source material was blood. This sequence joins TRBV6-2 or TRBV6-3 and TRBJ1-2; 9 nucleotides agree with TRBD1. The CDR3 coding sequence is TGTGCCAGCAGTCACGGGACAGGGACCCTGAACTATGGCTACACCTTC. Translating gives CASSHGTGTLNYGYTF.